The rows below give T cell receptor beta chains drawn from one sample of a study of blood T cell repertoires in COVID-19. The assay was immunoSEQ multiplex PCR, and TCRdb's table has in-frame clones only and misses some. The table lists roughly 250,000 clones, roughly 77% of them singletons. Sequenced material: peripheral blood. The receptors here all came from a woman of 80 years or more with acute or convalescent COVID-19. CDR3s include the opening cysteine and the closing phenylalanine or tryptophan. The order of the fields is V gene, clone size, D gene, J gene, CDR3 protein, CDR3 DNA. D genes are given only for firm matches. The listing skips clone size in some rows; elsewhere it reads once, few, many or a size class.

V gene: TRBV2
clone size: -
D gene: TRBD1
J gene: TRBJ1-3
CDR3 protein: CASSVTGAKDTIYF
CDR3 DNA: TGTGCCAGCAGTGTGACAGGGGCAAAAGACACCATATATTTT

V gene: TRBV9
clone size: -
D gene: TRBD2
J gene: TRBJ2-1
CDR3 protein: CASSVQPGLAGYNEQFF
CDR3 DNA: TGTGCCAGCAGCGTCCAACCGGGACTAGCGGGTTACAATGAGCAGTTCTTC

V gene: TRBV6-5
clone size: -
D gene: TRBD2
J gene: TRBJ2-7
CDR3 protein: CASSYSASGPYEQYF
CDR3 DNA: TGTGCCAGCAGTTACAGCGCTAGCGGACCCTACGAGCAGTACTTC

V gene: TRBV2
clone size: -
D gene: -
J gene: TRBJ1-4
CDR3 protein: CASIRGVNEKLFF
CDR3 DNA: TGTGCCAGCATCAGGGGCGTAAATGAAAAACTGTTTTTT

V gene: TRBV5-1
clone size: few
D gene: -
J gene: TRBJ1-1
CDR3 protein: CASKQETEAFF
CDR3 DNA: TGCGCCAGCAAACAGGAAACTGAAGCTTTCTTT

V gene: TRBV3-1/TRBV3-2
clone size: once
D gene: -
J gene: TRBJ1-3
CDR3 protein: CASSQGWAGTGNTIYF
CDR3 DNA: TGTGCCAGCAGCCAAGGATGGGCCGGGACTGGAAACACCATATATTTT

V gene: TRBV7-9
clone size: once
D gene: -
J gene: TRBJ2-5
CDR3 protein: CASRRAGEMETQYF
CDR3 DNA: TGTGCCAGCAGGAGGGCAGGGGAAATGGAGACCCAGTACTTC

V gene: TRBV2
clone size: few
D gene: TRBD1
J gene: TRBJ2-5
CDR3 protein: CASRNRGRQETQYF
CDR3 DNA: TGTGCCAGCAGGAACAGGGGGCGGCAAGAGACCCAGTACTTC

V gene: TRBV18
clone size: -
D gene: -
J gene: TRBJ2-7
CDR3 protein: CASSLREGEQYF
CDR3 DNA: TGTGCCAGCTCACTCAGGGAAGGCGAGCAGTACTTC

V gene: TRBV5-5
clone size: few
D gene: TRBD2
J gene: TRBJ2-7
CDR3 protein: CASSYSGVLTYEQYF
CDR3 DNA: TGTGCCAGCAGCTATAGCGGGGTACTAACCTACGAGCAGTACTTC

V gene: TRBV5-4
clone size: -
D gene: TRBD2
J gene: TRBJ2-5
CDR3 protein: CASSLAIAGGQETQYF
CDR3 DNA: TGTGCCAGCAGCTTGGCTATAGCGGGGGGGCAAGAGACCCAGTACTTC

V gene: TRBV11-1
clone size: -
D gene: -
J gene: TRBJ2-7
CDR3 protein: CASGQGYEQYF
CDR3 DNA: TGTGCCAGCGGCCAGGGGTACGAGCAGTACTTC

V gene: TRBV7-2
clone size: -
D gene: TRBD1
J gene: TRBJ2-4
CDR3 protein: CASSQGQGLAKNIQYF
CDR3 DNA: TGTGCCAGCAGCCAGGGACAGGGGTTAGCCAAAAACATTCAGTACTTC

V gene: TRBV28
clone size: -
D gene: -
J gene: TRBJ1-1
CDR3 protein: CASSTGTPFEAFF
CDR3 DNA: TGTGCCAGCAGTACCGGGACACCTTTTGAAGCTTTCTTT

V gene: TRBV3-1/TRBV3-2
clone size: -
D gene: TRBD1
J gene: TRBJ1-2
CDR3 protein: CASSRKGQGAGGYTF
CDR3 DNA: TGTGCCAGCAGCAGGAAGGGACAGGGGGCGGGAGGCTACACCTTC

V gene: TRBV15
clone size: few
D gene: -
J gene: TRBJ1-2
CDR3 protein: CATSRDSGFYGYTF
CDR3 DNA: TGTGCCACCAGCAGAGATTCAGGTTTCTATGGCTACACCTTC

V gene: TRBV6-2/TRBV6-3
clone size: few
D gene: TRBD2
J gene: TRBJ2-7
CDR3 protein: CASSGGTSGSYEQYF
CDR3 DNA: TGTGCCAGCAGTGGCGGGACTAGCGGTTCCTACGAGCAGTACTTC

V gene: TRBV5-6
clone size: many
D gene: -
J gene: TRBJ1-1
CDR3 protein: CASSSGWGLGENTEAFF
CDR3 DNA: TGTGCCAGCAGCTCAGGATGGGGCTTAGGAGAGAACACTGAAGCTTTCTTT

V gene: TRBV9
clone size: -
D gene: -
J gene: TRBJ2-7
CDR3 protein: CASSALSGSSYEQYF
CDR3 DNA: TGTGCCAGCAGCGCCCTCTCGGGTAGCAGCTACGAGCAGTACTTC

V gene: TRBV5-1
clone size: -
D gene: -
J gene: TRBJ1-2
CDR3 protein: CASRVQEFDGYTF
CDR3 DNA: TGCGCCAGCAGAGTACAGGAATTCGATGGCTACACCTTC

V gene: TRBV18
clone size: -
D gene: -
J gene: TRBJ1-2
CDR3 protein: CASSRGLGNYGYTF
CDR3 DNA: TGTGCCAGCTCGCGGGGGCTTGGAAACTATGGCTACACCTTC

V gene: TRBV27
clone size: -
D gene: TRBD2
J gene: TRBJ2-1
CDR3 protein: CASSPQGLLAGGSYNEQFF
CDR3 DNA: TGTGCCAGCAGCCCCCAGGGATTGCTAGCGGGAGGATCCTACAATGAGCAGTTCTTC

V gene: TRBV15
clone size: few
D gene: -
J gene: TRBJ1-2
CDR3 protein: CATSRDGGNYGYTF
CDR3 DNA: TGTGCCACCAGCAGAGATGGAGGGAACTATGGCTACACCTTC

V gene: TRBV30
clone size: few
D gene: TRBD1
J gene: TRBJ1-6
CDR3 protein: CAFRGQINSPLHF
CDR3 DNA: TGTGCCTTTAGGGGGCAGATTAATTCACCCCTCCACTTT

V gene: TRBV5-1
clone size: -
D gene: TRBD2
J gene: TRBJ2-5
CDR3 protein: CASSGSGRGETQYF
CDR3 DNA: TGCGCCAGCAGCGGTAGCGGGAGGGGGGAGACCCAGTACTTC

V gene: TRBV11-2
clone size: -
D gene: TRBD1
J gene: TRBJ1-3
CDR3 protein: CASSPARTGLGNTIYF
CDR3 DNA: TGTGCCAGCAGCCCGGCCCGGACAGGGCTGGGAAACACCATATATTTT

V gene: TRBV19
clone size: -
D gene: -
J gene: TRBJ1-5
CDR3 protein: CASSISRGRQTNQPQHF
CDR3 DNA: TGTGCCAGTAGTATATCCCGCGGGAGACAGACCAATCAGCCCCAGCATTTT

V gene: TRBV11-1
clone size: -
D gene: -
J gene: TRBJ2-3
CDR3 protein: CASRVAPRTDTQYF
CDR3 DNA: TGTGCCAGCAGGGTAGCGCCTCGCACAGATACGCAGTATTTT

V gene: TRBV7-2
clone size: -
D gene: -
J gene: TRBJ1-2
CDR3 protein: CASSLAEQTSYGYTF
CDR3 DNA: TGTGCCAGCAGCTTAGCGGAGCAAACAAGCTATGGCTACACCTTC

V gene: TRBV27
clone size: -
D gene: TRBD1
J gene: TRBJ1-2
CDR3 protein: CASSPRTGGPFYGYTF
CDR3 DNA: TGTGCCAGCAGTCCTCGGACAGGGGGTCCTTTCTATGGCTACACCTTC

V gene: TRBV3-1/TRBV3-2
clone size: -
D gene: -
J gene: TRBJ2-2
CDR3 protein: CASSRLYGTLRRTGELFF
CDR3 DNA: TGTGCCAGCAGCCGACTATATGGGACACTCCGGCGGACCGGGGAGCTGTTTTTT

V gene: TRBV6-5
clone size: -
D gene: -
J gene: TRBJ1-2
CDR3 protein: CASSYSSGPANYGYTF
CDR3 DNA: TGTGCCAGCAGTTACTCCTCTGGGCCGGCCAACTATGGCTACACCTTC

V gene: TRBV11-3
clone size: few
D gene: TRBD2
J gene: TRBJ2-3
CDR3 protein: CASSSLAGGFTDTQYF
CDR3 DNA: TGTGCCAGCAGCTCTTTAGCGGGGGGTTTTACAGATACGCAGTATTTT

V gene: TRBV6-2/TRBV6-3
clone size: few
D gene: TRBD1
J gene: TRBJ1-1
CDR3 protein: CASSPYGQGNTEAFF
CDR3 DNA: TGTGCCAGCAGTCCCTACGGACAGGGTAACACTGAAGCTTTCTTT

V gene: TRBV7-9
clone size: few
D gene: TRBD2
J gene: TRBJ2-3
CDR3 protein: CASSLGLAGRLSTDTQYF
CDR3 DNA: TGTGCCAGCAGCTTAGGACTAGCGGGACGACTGTCCACAGATACGCAGTATTTT

V gene: TRBV28
clone size: -
D gene: -
J gene: TRBJ1-5
CDR3 protein: CASSLARRPQHF
CDR3 DNA: TGTGCCAGCAGTTTGGCGCGGAGGCCCCAGCATTTT

V gene: TRBV3-1/TRBV3-2
clone size: -
D gene: -
J gene: TRBJ1-1
CDR3 protein: CASRPRGSYTEAFF
CDR3 DNA: TGTGCCAGCAGGCCTCGAGGGTCGTACACTGAAGCTTTCTTT

V gene: TRBV19
clone size: once
D gene: TRBD2
J gene: TRBJ2-2
CDR3 protein: CASTTSETNTGELFF
CDR3 DNA: TGTGCCAGTACCACTAGCGAGACGAACACCGGGGAGCTGTTTTTT

V gene: TRBV19
clone size: few
D gene: TRBD1
J gene: TRBJ1-1
CDR3 protein: CASSIGDRNTEAFF
CDR3 DNA: TGTGCCAGTAGTATAGGGGACAGGAACACTGAAGCTTTCTTT

V gene: TRBV19
clone size: -
D gene: -
J gene: TRBJ2-3
CDR3 protein: CASSLPSTDTQYF
CDR3 DNA: TGTGCCAGTAGTCTCCCTAGCACAGATACGCAGTATTTT

V gene: TRBV19
clone size: -
D gene: -
J gene: TRBJ1-6
CDR3 protein: CASTRGSLQNSPLHF
CDR3 DNA: TGTGCCAGTACCAGAGGTAGCTTACAAAATTCACCCCTCCACTTT